This entry lists 18 T cell receptor beta chains sequenced from one sample in a study of blood T cell repertoires in COVID-19. Here immunoSEQ multiplex PCR was the method, and the copy in TCRdb shows in-frame clones only, minus some. The sample shows about 220,000 clones, over 70% of them seen only once. Sample: peripheral blood. These receptor sequences come from a woman aged 70 to 79 with acute or convalescent COVID-19.

The J gene is TRBJ1-2, the V gene TRBV24-1, with D maybe TRBD1 (6 bases). The germline V and J ends were trimmed by 5 bases and 2 bases, with 14 bases remaining between them. There are 15 residues in the CDR3. The germline gives CDR1 KGHDR, CDR2 SFDVKD. The CDR3 region is CATSGFEDRNYGYTF. In nucleotides, the CDR3 is TGTGCCACCAGTGGCTTTGAGGACAGAAACTATGGCTACACCTTC.

V is TRBV6-5 and J is TRBJ1-2; 7 bases agree with TRBD1. The CDR3 loop spans 13 amino acids. Germline loops: CDR1 MNHEY, CDR2 SVGAGI. V was pared by 6 bases and J by 6 bases, with 7 bases of the junction left unmatched. Written as DNA, the CDR3 is TGTGCCAGCAGATACCGGGACAGCAATGGCTACACCTTC. Its protein is CASRYRDSNGYTF.

The V gene is TRBV9, the J gene TRBJ1-3; D is unresolved. The germline V gene has CDR1 SGDLS and CDR2 YYNGEE. The V end was cut by 2 bases, the J end by 4 bases, with 4 bases between. This CDR3 spans 12 amino acids. In DNA form, the CDR3 reads TGTGCCAGCAGCGTTGAGGGAAACACCATATATTTT. Its protein product is CASSVEGNTIYF.

This chain links TRBV9 with TRBJ2-7; 11 nucleotides agree with TRBD2. CDR1 is SGDLS and CDR2 is YYNGEE in the germline V gene. The CDR3 consists of 15 residues. Trimming at V came to 4 bases and at J to 3 bases, leaving 6 bases not matched to a gene. This chain's CDR3 is CASSLGTSGNYEQYF. CDR3 DNA: TGTGCCAGCAGCCTCGGGACTAGCGGAAACTACGAGCAGTACTTC. Full variable domain (rest looked up from reference TRBV9 and TRBJ2-7): DSGVTQTPKHLITATGQRVTLRCSPRSGDLSVYWYQQSLDQGLQFLIQYYNGEERAKGNILERFSAQQFPDLHSELNLSSLELGDSALYFCASSLGTSGNYEQYFGPGTRLTVT.

The chain employs TRBV7-2 and TRBJ2-3, with D unresolved. Germline V CDR1 and CDR2: SGHTA, FQGNSA. Trimming took 1 base from V and 3 from J, leaving 8 bases between them. The CDR3 contains 14 residues. CDR3 protein: CASSLVSETDTQYF. CDR3 nucleotides: TGTGCCAGCAGCTTAGTTTCAGAAACAGATACGCAGTATTTT.

The chain joins TRBV23-1 to TRBJ1-1; weak D call: TRBD1 (5 bases). TRBV23-1 is filed as an ORF, its function uncertain. The V end lost 3 bases, the J end lost 3 bases, and 17 bases lay between the germline ends. The CDR3 spans 16 residues. The CDR3 loop reads CASSQAGPVVDTEAFF. The CDR3 DNA is TGCGCCAGCAGTCAGGCAGGGCCGGTAGTGGACACTGAAGCTTTCTTT.

The rearrangement joins TRBV18 to TRBJ2-1, with D possibly matching TRBD1 (5 bases). The V gene lost 0 bases and the J gene lost 5 bases, with 8 bases spanning the gap. The CDR3 is 14 residues long. Germline CDR1 reads KGHSH; CDR2 reads LQKENI. CDR3 nucleotide sequence: TGTGCCAGCTCACCACCACAGGTTAACAATGAGCAGTTCTTC. Encoded protein: CASSPPQVNNEQFF.

This chain connects TRBV19 to TRBJ2-2, with 12 nucleotides matching TRBD1. The J segment lost 5 bases and the V segment lost 6 bases, leaving 10 bases of the junction unmatched. The CDR3 loop spans 17 amino acids. The germline CDR1 and CDR2 sequences are LNHDA and SQIVND (reference sequence). DNA for the CDR3: TGTGCCAGTAGCAGACCTTGGGACAGGGGGCTAACCGGGGAGCTGTTTTTT. Encoded protein: CASSRPWDRGLTGELFF.

This clone occurred once. The chain uses TRBV19 and TRBJ2-2; D unclear. The germline CDR1 and CDR2 sequences are LNHDA and SQIVND (reference sequence). The CDR3 length is 18 residues. V gave up 2 bases and J gave up 1 base, with 17 bases separating them. CDR3 sequence reads: CASSIWPRRLVNTGELFF. CDR3 bases: TGTGCCAGTAGTATATGGCCCAGGCGTCTCGTGAACACCGGGGAGCTGTTTTTT.

The rearrangement links TRBV27 to TRBJ2-6, with 12 nucleotides matching TRBD1. V trimming: 4 bases; J trimming: 4 bases; junction bases outside the gene matches: 8. In germline, CDR1 is MNHEY, CDR2 SMNVEV (reference sequence). CDR3 length: 18 amino acids. DNA for the CDR3: TGTGCCAGCAGTTACCCGGGACAGGGGGCGCGCGGGGCCAACGTCCTGACTTTC. It encodes CASSYPGQGARGANVLTF.

This clone was detected a few times. This chain uses TRBV30 with TRBJ2-1; TRBD2 agrees at 9 bases. Per the germline V gene, CDR1 is GTSNPN and CDR2 is SVGIG (reference sequence). The CDR3 length is 12 residues. V lost 5 bases to trimming and J lost 6 bases; unmatched junction nucleotides: 2. DNA of the CDR3: TGTGCCTGGGGCGGGGGGGTCAATGAGCAGTTCTTC. As protein: CAWGGGVNEQFF.

CDR3 nucleotides: TGTGCCAGCACAGGACTAGCGGAGGGGAATGAGCAGTTCTTC. This sequence encodes CASTGLAEGNEQFF. This chain uses TRBV3-1 (or the pseudogene TRBV3-2) with TRBJ2-1; 10 nucleotides align to TRBD2. The V gene's germline CDR1 is LGHDT and CDR2 YNNKEL (reference sequence). V shed 7 bases, J shed 7 bases, and the junction held 7 bases outside the gene matches. There are 14 residues in the CDR3.

The chain couples TRBV5-1 to TRBJ2-7; weak D call: TRBD2 (6 bases). The CDR3 has 13 amino acids. V was clipped by 5 bases and J by 3 bases, with 12 bases between them. Germline assignment: CDR1 SGHRS and CDR2 YFSETQ. CDR3 in amino acids: CASSSGLSYEQYF. The CDR3 coding sequence is TGCGCCAGCAGTTCGGGACTTAGCTACGAGCAGTACTTC.

The CDR3 DNA sequence: TGCGCCAGCAGGAGACTAGCGGGGGGGCTTGCCTACAATGAGCAGTTCTTC. Encoded protein: CASRRLAGGLAYNEQFF. The rearrangement joins TRBV5-1 to TRBJ2-1; 14 nucleotides align to TRBD2. The V and J ends lost 5 bases and 2 bases, in that order; junction bases with no gene match: 6. Germline CDR1 SGHRS, CDR2 YFSETQ. The length of the CDR3 is 17 residues. Variable domain in full (rest from reference TRBV5-1 and TRBJ2-1): KAGVTQTPRYLIKTRGQQVTLSCSPISGHRSVSWYQQTPGQGLQFLFEYFSETQRNKGNFPGRFSGRQFSNSRSEMNVSTLELGDSALYLCASRRLAGGLAYNEQFFGPGTRLTVL.

A single count supports this clone. The DNA for the CDR3 is TGTGCCAGCAGCTGGGGGACAGGAGAAGCTTTCTTT. Translating gives CASSWGTGEAFF. The rearrangement joins TRBV5-6 to TRBJ1-1; 8 bases agree with TRBD1. The CDR3 is made up of 12 amino acids. With V trimmed by 3 bases and J by 8 bases, 3 bases remained unmatched. Per the germline V gene, CDR1 is SGHDT and CDR2 is YYEEEE.

The rearrangement joins TRBV18 to TRBJ1-2; D remains ambiguous. This CDR3 is built from 13 residues. With 5 bases removed from V and 1 base from J, the gap between germline ends came to 8 bases. Germline V lookup: CDR1 KGHSH, CDR2 LQKENI. The DNA for the CDR3 is TGTGCCAGCTCAACAGATCTTAACTATGGCTACACCTTC. It is translated as CASSTDLNYGYTF. The full variable domain, its missing parts supplied by reference TRBV18 and TRBJ1-2, is NAGVMQNPRHLVRRRGQEARLRCSPMKGHSHVYWYRQLPEEGLKFMVYLQKENIIDESGMPKERFSAEFPKEGPSILRIQQVVRGDSAAYFCASSTDLNYGYTFGSGTRLTVV.

The chain recombines TRBV29-1 with TRBJ2-1; D may be TRBD1 or TRBD2 (6 bases each). The V end was cut by 7 bases, the J end by 7 bases, with 8 bases between. The CDR3 spans 10 residues. Per germline, CDR1 SQVTM and CDR2 ANQGSEA. CDR3 nucleotides: TGCAGCGGGGGGGCAAATGAGCAGTTCTTC. It yields the protein CSGGANEQFF.

The chain combines TRBV24-1 with TRBJ2-1; 11 nucleotides match TRBD2. CDR1 is KGHDR and CDR2 is SFDVKD in the germline V gene. The CDR3 runs to 16 residues. V was clipped by 4 bases and J by 2 bases; unmatched bases: 3. CDR3 coding DNA: TGTGCCACCAGTGACCAGACTAGCGGGGCCTACAATGAGCAGTTCTTC. This encodes CATSDQTSGAYNEQFF.